This T cell receptor beta chain appears in the sequencing data of a study of vaccination effects on CD4 cells after COVID-19. As for the study in general: Following the second dose by a median of 72 days, the post-vaccine samples were obtained.

Method: immunoSEQ multiplex PCR; TCRdb's copy keeps in-frame clones and lacks some. Counted here are some 34,000 clones, 82% occurring once; the ten biggest clones make up 1.5%. CDR3 length: 14 amino acids. The V and J ends lost 1 base and 7 bases respectively, with 14 bases between them. As regards this clone: What it recognizes is unknown.

After expansion with viral peptide pools in the ViraFEST assay, antigen-specific CD4+ T cells were sequenced. Following 10 days of culture, CD4+ T cells were isolated. Every participant took two doses of the BNT162b2 or mRNA-1273 vaccine. Days 3 and 7 were when half the medium was replaced with IL-2 medium. This receptor was taken from a human donor who received a COVID-19 vaccine. Some clones in this sample may be carry-over from other donors' samples. This sample comprised CD4+ T cells from PBMCs cultured with HCoV-NL63 spike peptides, obtained after COVID-19 vaccination. The chain carries TRBV23-1 and TRBJ2-7; unclear D gene. TRBV23-1 is assigned to the ORF class and has an uncertain function. The CDR3 loop reads CASSQYEVDDEQYV. CDR3 DNA sequence: TGCGCCAGCAGTCAATATGAAGTCGACGATGAGCAGTACGTC.